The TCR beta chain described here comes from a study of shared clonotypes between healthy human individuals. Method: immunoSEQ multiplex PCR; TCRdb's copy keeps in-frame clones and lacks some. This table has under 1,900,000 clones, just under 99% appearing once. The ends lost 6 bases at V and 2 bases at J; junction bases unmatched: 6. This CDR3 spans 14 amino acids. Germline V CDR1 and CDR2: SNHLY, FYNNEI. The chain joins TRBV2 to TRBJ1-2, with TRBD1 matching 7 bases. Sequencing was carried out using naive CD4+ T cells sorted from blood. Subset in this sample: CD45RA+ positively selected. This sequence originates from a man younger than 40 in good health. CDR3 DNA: TGTGCCAGCAGCCAACAGGGGAACAACTATGGCTACACCTTC. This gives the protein CASSQQGNNYGYTF.